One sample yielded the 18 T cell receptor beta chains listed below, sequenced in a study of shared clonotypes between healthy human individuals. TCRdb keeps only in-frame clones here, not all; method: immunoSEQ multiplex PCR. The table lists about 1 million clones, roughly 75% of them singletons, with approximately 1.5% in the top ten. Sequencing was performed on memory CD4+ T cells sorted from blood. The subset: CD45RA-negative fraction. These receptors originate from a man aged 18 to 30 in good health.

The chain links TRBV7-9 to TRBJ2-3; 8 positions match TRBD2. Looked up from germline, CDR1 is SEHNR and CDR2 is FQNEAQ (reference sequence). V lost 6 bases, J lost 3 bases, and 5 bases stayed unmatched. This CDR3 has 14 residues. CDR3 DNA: TGTGCCAGCAGACTAGCGGAGTCTACAGATACGCAGTATTTT. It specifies CASRLAESTDTQYF.

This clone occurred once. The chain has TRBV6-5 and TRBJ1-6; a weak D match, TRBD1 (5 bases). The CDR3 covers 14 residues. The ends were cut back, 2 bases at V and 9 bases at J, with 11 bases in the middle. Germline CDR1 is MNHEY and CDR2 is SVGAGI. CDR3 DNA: TGTGCCAGCAGTTACGGGGGTTTGGGTTCACCCCTCCACTTT. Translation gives CASSYGGLGSPLHF.

In DNA, the CDR3 is TGTGCCAGCAGCTTACAAGCTAGCGGGAGCTCCTACAATGAGCAGTTCTTC. This gives the protein CASSLQASGSSYNEQFF. V usage is TRBV7-2 and J usage is TRBJ2-1; 10 positions match TRBD2. This CDR3 spans 17 amino acids. The germline gives CDR1 SGHTA, CDR2 FQGNSA. The ends lost 2 bases at V and 0 bases at J; junction bases unmatched: 4.

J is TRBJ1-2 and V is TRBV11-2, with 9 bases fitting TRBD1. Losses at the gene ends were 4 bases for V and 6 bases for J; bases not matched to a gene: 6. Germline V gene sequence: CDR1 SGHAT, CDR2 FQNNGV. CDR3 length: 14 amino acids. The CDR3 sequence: CASSSNRGLNGYTF. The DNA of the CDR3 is TGTGCCAGCAGCTCAAACAGGGGGCTCAATGGCTACACCTTC.

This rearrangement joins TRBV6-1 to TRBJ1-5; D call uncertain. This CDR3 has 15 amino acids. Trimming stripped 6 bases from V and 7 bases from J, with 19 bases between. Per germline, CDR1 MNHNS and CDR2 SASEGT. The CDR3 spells CASRTLTSERQPQHF. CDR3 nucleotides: TGTGCCAGCAGGACACTGACTTCGGAGAGGCAGCCCCAGCATTTT.

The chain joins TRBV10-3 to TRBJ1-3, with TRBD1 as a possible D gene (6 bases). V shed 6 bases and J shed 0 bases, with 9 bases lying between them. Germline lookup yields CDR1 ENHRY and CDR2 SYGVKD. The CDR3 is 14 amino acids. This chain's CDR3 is CAISDRSSGNTIYF. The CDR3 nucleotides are TGTGCCATCAGCGACAGGAGCTCTGGAAACACCATATATTTT.

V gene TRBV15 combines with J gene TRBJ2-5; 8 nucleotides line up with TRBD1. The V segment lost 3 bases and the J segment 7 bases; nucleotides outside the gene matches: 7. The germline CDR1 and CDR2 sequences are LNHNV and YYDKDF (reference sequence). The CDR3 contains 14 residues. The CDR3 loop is CATSRGGQVGTQYF. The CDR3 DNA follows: TGTGCCACCAGCAGGGGGGGACAGGTCGGGACCCAGTACTTC.

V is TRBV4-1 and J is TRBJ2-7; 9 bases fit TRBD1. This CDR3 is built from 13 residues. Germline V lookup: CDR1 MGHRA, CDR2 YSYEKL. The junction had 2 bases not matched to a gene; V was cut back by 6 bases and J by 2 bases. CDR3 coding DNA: TGCGCCAGCAGAGGGACAGGGACCTACGAGCAGTACTTC. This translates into CASRGTGTYEQYF.

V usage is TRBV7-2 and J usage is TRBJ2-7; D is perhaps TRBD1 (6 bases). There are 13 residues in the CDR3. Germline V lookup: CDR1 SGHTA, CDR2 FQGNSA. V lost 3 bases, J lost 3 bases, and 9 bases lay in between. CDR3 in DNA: TGTGCCAGCAGCTTCAGGGGTAGCTACGAGCAGTACTTC. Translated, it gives CASSFRGSYEQYF.

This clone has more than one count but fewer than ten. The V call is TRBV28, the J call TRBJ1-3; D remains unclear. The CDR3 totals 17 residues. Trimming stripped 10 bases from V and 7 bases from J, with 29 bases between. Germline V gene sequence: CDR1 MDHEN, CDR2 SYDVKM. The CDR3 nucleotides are TGTGCCACCGGCCGCCCAGTCCCGAGGCGGAGGTCCAACACCATATATTTT. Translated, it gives CATGRPVPRRRSNTIYF.

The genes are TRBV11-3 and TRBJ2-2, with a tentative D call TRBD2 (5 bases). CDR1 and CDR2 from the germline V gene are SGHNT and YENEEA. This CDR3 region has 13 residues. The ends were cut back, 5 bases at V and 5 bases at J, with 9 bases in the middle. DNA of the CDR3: TGTGCCAGCAGCCATCCGGGGACCGGGGAGCTGTTTTTT. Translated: CASSHPGTGELFF. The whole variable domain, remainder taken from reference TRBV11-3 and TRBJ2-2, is EAGVVQSPRYKIIEKKQPVAFWCNPISGHNTLYWYLQNLGQGPELLIRYENEEAVDDSQLPKDRFSAERLKGVDSTLKIQPAELGDSAVYLCASSHPGTGELFFGEGSRLTVL.

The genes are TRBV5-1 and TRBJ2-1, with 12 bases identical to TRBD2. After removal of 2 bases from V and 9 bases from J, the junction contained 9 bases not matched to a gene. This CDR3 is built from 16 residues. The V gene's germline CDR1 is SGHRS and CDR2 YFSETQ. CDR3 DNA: TGCGCCAGCAGCTTTGGGATAGGACTAGCGGGGAGTGAGCAGTTCTTC. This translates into CASSFGIGLAGSEQFF. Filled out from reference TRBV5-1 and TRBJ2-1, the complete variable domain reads KAGVTQTPRYLIKTRGQQVTLSCSPISGHRSVSWYQQTPGQGLQFLFEYFSETQRNKGNFPGRFSGRQFSNSRSEMNVSTLELGDSALYLCASSFGIGLAGSEQFFGPGTRLTVL.

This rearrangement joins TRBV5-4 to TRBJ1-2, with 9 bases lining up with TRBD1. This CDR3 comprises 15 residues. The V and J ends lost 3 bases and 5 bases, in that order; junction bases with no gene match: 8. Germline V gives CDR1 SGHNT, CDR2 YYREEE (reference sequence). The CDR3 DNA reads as TGTGCCAGCAGCTCGCCGGGACAGGGAATGTATGGCTACACCTTC. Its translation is CASSSPGQGMYGYTF. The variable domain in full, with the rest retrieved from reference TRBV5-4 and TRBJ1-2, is ETGVTQSPTHLIKTRGQQVTLRCSSQSGHNTVSWYQQALGQGPQFIFQYYREEENGRGNFPPRFSGLQFPNYSSELNVNALELDDSALYLCASSSPGQGMYGYTFGSGTRLTVV.

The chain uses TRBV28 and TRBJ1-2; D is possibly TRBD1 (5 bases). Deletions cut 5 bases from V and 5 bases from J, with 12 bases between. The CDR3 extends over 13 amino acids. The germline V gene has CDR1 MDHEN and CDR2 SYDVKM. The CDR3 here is CASSPSSGYGYTF. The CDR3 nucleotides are TGTGCCAGCAGTCCCTCCTCAGGGTATGGCTACACCTTC.

The CDR3 loop is CATSAQRGGSYEQYF. DNA of the CDR3: TGTGCCACCTCCGCCCAGCGGGGGGGTTCCTACGAGCAGTACTTC. The chain has TRBV15 and TRBJ2-7; 10 nucleotides match TRBD2. The V and J ends lost 8 bases and 1 base, in that order; junction bases with no gene match: 8. CDR3 length equals 15 residues. Per the germline V gene, CDR1 is LNHNV and CDR2 is YYDKDF (reference sequence).

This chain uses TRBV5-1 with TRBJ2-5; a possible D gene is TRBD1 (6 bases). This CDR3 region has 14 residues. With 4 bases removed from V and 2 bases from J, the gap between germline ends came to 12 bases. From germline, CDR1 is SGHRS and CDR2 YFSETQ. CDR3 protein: CASSVGQRQETQYF. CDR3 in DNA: TGCGCCAGCAGCGTAGGACAGAGACAAGAGACCCAGTACTTC.

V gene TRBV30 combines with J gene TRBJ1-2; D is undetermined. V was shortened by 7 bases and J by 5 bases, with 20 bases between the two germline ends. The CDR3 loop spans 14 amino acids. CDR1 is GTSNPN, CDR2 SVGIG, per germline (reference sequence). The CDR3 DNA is TGTGCCTTCTACCTCCTGAAAATGGGGTATGGCTACACCTTC. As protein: CAFYLLKMGYGYTF.

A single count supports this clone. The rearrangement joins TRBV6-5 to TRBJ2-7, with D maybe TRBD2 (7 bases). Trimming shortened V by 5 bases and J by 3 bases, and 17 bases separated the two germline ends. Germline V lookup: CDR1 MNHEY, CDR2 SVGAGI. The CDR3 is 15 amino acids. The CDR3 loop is CASSTVGGALYEQYF. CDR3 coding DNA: TGTGCCAGCAGTACCGTAGGGGGGGCCCTCTACGAGCAGTACTTC.